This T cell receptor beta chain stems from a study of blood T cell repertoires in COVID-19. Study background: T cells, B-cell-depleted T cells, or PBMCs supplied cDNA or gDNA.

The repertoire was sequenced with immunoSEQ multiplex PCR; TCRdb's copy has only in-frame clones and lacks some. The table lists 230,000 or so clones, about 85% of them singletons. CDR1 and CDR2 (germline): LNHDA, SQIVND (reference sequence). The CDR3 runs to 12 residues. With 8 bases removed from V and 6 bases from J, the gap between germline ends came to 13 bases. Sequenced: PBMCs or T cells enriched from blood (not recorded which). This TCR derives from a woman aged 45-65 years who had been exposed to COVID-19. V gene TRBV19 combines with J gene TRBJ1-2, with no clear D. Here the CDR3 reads CASGRPPHGYTF. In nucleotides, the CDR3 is TGTGCCAGTGGGAGGCCCCCCCATGGCTACACCTTC.